This TCR beta chain was recovered during a study of shared clonotypes between healthy human individuals. CDR1 is SGHDT and CDR2 is YYEEEE in the germline V gene. Unmatched junction bases numbered 6, after V lost 6 bases and J lost 3 bases. The CDR3 consists of 14 residues. Repertoires were generated with immunoSEQ multiplex PCR, while TCRdb's copy carries only in-frame clones and drops some. The profile shows around 1.6 million clones, 95% to 99% of them singletons. The sequence was obtained from a man under 40 in good health. The chain joins TRBV5-6 to TRBJ1-3; 7 nucleotides line up with TRBD1. Sequencing used naive CD4+ T cells sorted from blood. Subset meaning: CD45RA+ positively selected. For the CDR3, the DNA is TGTGCCAGCACCTCGGACAGGTTTGGAAACACCATATATTTT. Protein product: CASTSDRFGNTIYF.